This TCR beta chain derives from a study of human CD8 memory T cell subsets. General study findings and limits: Among the subsets, Chao1 estimates suggested that stem-like memory T cells were more diverse than precursor exhausted T cells.

This CDR3 is 12 amino acids long. Germline loops: CDR1 SEHNR, CDR2 FQNEAQ (reference sequence). Scientists made TCR beta libraries using UMI-labeled 5' RACE. From the 5' RACE reads, TCRdb lists one entry per CDR3 protein and no DNA. Its table records about 5,600 distinct CDR3 sequences. Concerning this clonotype: Its specificity is not known.

The chain joins TRBV7-9 to TRBJ2-2; checking the TCRdb D call of TRBD1 is not possible without DNA. This TCR was sampled from a human donor in good health. Sequencing input: CD8+ effector memory T cells (TEM) sorted from PBMCs. Subset given: effector memory CD8 T cells, CCR7- CD45RO+ CD95+. The CDR3 loop reads CASSWGTGELFF. Variable domain in full (rest from reference TRBV7-9 and TRBJ2-2): DTGVSQNPRHKITKRGQNVTFRCDPISEHNRLYWYRQTLGQGPEFLTYFQNEAQLEKSRLLSDRFSAERPKGSFSTLEIQRTEQGDSAMYLCASSWGTGELFFGEGSRLTVL.